This record covers a single T cell receptor beta chain. The sample is drawn from a study of blood T cell repertoires in COVID-19. Background on the study: Whether acute or convalescent, the COVID-19 samples came from the United States, Italy and Spain. The cDNA or gDNA used as material had been derived from T cells, B-cell-depleted T cells, or PBMCs.

CDR3 length: 14 amino acids. CDR1 and CDR2 (germline): SGHTA, FQGTGA. V was clipped by 3 bases and J by 1 base, with 9 bases between them. As originally analysed: Reference gene primer amplification gave estimated nucleated cell counts. The method was immunoSEQ multiplex PCR; TCRdb's version includes in-frame clones alone and lacks a portion of them. V and J calls and clone size are given by that table; D and trimming were obtained from the DNA. The data show about 36,000 clones, with approximately 90% seen just once and around 20% held by the top ten. The V gene is TRBV7-3, the J gene TRBJ1-1; D might be TRBD1 (6 bases). Sequencing input: peripheral blood. The source of this sequence is an older man with acute or convalescent COVID-19. The CDR3 region has the DNA TGTGCCAGCAGCTTCCTACAGGGGAACACTGAAGCTTTCTTT. Encoded protein: CASSFLQGNTEAFF.